These T cell receptor beta chains were read from a single sample in a study of vaccination and CD4 T cells after COVID-19. Their antigen targets remain unknown. TCRdb re-analysed the PCR reads in MiXCR, keeping a single row per CDR3 protein. The table lists about 15,000 distinct CDR3 sequences, 45% to 60% of them singletons. The sample consisted of CD4+ T cells from blood, cultured in vitro, taken before SARS-CoV-2 vaccination. These receptors came from a human donor who had recovered from COVID-19. Both conserved end residues are part of each CDR3. D genes are given only for firm matches. Some rows mark clone size as missing; the rest say once, few, many or name a class of expanded clone.

clone size	D gene	V gene	J gene	CDR3 protein	CDR3 DNA
.	TRBD1	TRBV10-3	TRBJ2-6	CAISESRGGPGANVLTF	TGTGCCATCAGTGAGTCGCGAGGGGGCCCTGGGGCCAACGTCCTGACTTTC
medium-sized	.	TRBV20-1	TRBJ1-5	CSAVEGGQPQHF	TGCAGTGCCGTCGAGGGAGGGCAGCCCCAGCATTTT
.	TRBD1	TRBV19	TRBJ2-5	CASWDRKETQYF	TGTGCCAGTTGGGACAGAAAAGAGACCCAGTACTTC
few	TRBD2	TRBV20-1	TRBJ2-1	CSATGPIISGRRRDEQFF	TGCAGTGCTACCGGACCTATAATTAGCGGGAGGCGCCGGGATGAGCAGTTCTTC
medium-sized	.	TRBV6-1	TRBJ1-2	CASSEIGGGYGYTF	TGTGCCAGCAGTGAAATCGGCGGGGGCTATGGCTACACCTTC
few	TRBD1	TRBV6-1	TRBJ1-5	CASSGQAAIAQHF	TGTGCCAGCAGCGGACAGGCGGCAATCGCCCAGCATTTT
.	.	TRBV19	TRBJ2-3	CASSIGGHSTDTQYF	TGTGCCAGTAGTATAGGGGGACATAGCACAGATACGCAGTATTTT
.	TRBD2	TRBV7-9	TRBJ2-3	CASSTTRAGGATDTQYF	TGTGCCAGCAGCACCACCCGGGCGGGAGGGGCCACAGATACGCAGTATTTT
few	.	TRBV7-9	TRBJ2-6	CASSSPKIPASGANVLTF	TGTGCCAGCAGCTCCCCCAAGATCCCGGCCTCTGGGGCCAACGTCCTGACTTTC
.	.	TRBV18	TRBJ2-5	CASSPSWQRSQETQYF	TGTGCCAGCTCACCCTCGTGGCAGAGGAGCCAAGAGACCCAGTACTTC
once	TRBD1	TRBV6-1	TRBJ2-5	CASSRPQTGIGETQYF	TGTGCCAGCAGCCGACCCCAGACAGGGATTGGAGAGACCCAGTACTTC
.	TRBD1	TRBV6-5	TRBJ1-1	CASSYKGATEAFF	TGTGCCAGCAGTTACAAGGGGGCAACTGAAGCTTTCTTT
.	TRBD2	TRBV27	TRBJ2-7	CAIPPQVLAHYEQYF	TGTGCCATTCCGCCACAAGTACTAGCGCACTACGAGCAGTACTTC
once	TRBD2	TRBV28	TRBJ2-7	CASTVPGRAGEQYF	TGTGCCAGCACTGTTCCCGGGAGGGCGGGAGAGCAGTACTTC
few	.	TRBV20-1	TRBJ1-5	CSASRGDIIANQPQHF	TGCAGTGCTAGTAGGGGGGATATCATAGCCAATCAGCCCCAGCATTTT
few	.	TRBV20-1	TRBJ1-2	CSASPRKWGANYGYTF	TGCAGTGCTTCTCCCCGGAAGTGGGGAGCAAACTATGGCTACACCTTC
.	.	TRBV27	TRBJ1-1	CASSLWGDLKTEAFF	TGTGCCAGCAGTTTATGGGGGGACCTGAAGACTGAAGCTTTCTTT
.	.	TRBV24-1	TRBJ2-5	CATSDTTVEETQYF	TGTGCCACCAGTGATACTACGGTAGAAGAGACCCAGTACTTC
.	.	TRBV7-3	TRBJ2-1	CASSLTGSYNEQFF	TGTGCCAGCAGCTTGACGGGCTCCTACAATGAGCAGTTCTTC
.	.	TRBV10-1	TRBJ2-2	CAYHHELATNTGELFF	TGCGCCTACCATCATGAGCTAGCTACGAACACCGGGGAGCTGTTTTTT
few	.	TRBV6-1	TRBJ1-3	CASRRQLSGNTIYF	TGTGCCAGCAGGAGACAACTCTCTGGAAACACCATATATTTT
.	.	TRBV30	TRBJ2-3	CAWSETDTQYF	TGTGCCTGGAGTGAGACAGATACGCAGTATTTT